This entry describes one TCR beta chain. This clonotype was detected ten times or more. Its target antigen remains unknown. The sample holds no much larger clone one base away, and base qualities are not on file. The sample originates from a study of T cells in Graves' hyperthyroidism and ophthalmopathy (dated by TCRdb to about 2019). Turning to the overall study: Peripheral blood was sampled at the time of initial diagnosis, prior to any treatment. TCR V-J signatures able to tell the groups apart were searched for in a discovery cohort of about a hundred patients, of whom roughly 42 had Graves' ophthalmopathy and roughly 59 had stable Graves' hyperthyroidism. Prospective prediction of ophthalmopathy was tested in an independent validation cohort of fewer than 20 hyperthyroidism patients and 15 to 17 patients who later progressed to ophthalmopathy. The 100 or so discovery patients were randomly split 7:3 into training and test sets. The study also compared thyroid tissue and blood T-cell repertoires from 5 to 7 Graves' hyperthyroidism patients. After blood sampling, hyperthyroidism patients were treated with methimazole at a starting dose of 30 mg daily, and ophthalmopathy patients were treated with high-dose intravenous methylprednisolone. The paper reports TCR Vbeta CDR3 sequencing of some 140 peripheral blood samples: around 41 ophthalmopathy, roughly 74 hyperthyroidism and 17 progressor patients. Beyond this particular receptor, the publication reports: A 13 V-J signature model separated ophthalmopathy from stable hyperthyroidism, with just over 85% sensitivity and 81.08% specificity in cross-validation and 80%/75% in testing. Blood samples also contained most of the expanded thyroid clonotypes (frequency above 0.001), which suggests that blood repertoires may reflect thyroid immune responses. During validation, the model predicted progression to ophthalmopathy a median of roughly six months ahead of onset, with almost 71% sensitivity and roughly 72% specificity. Sample size was not statistically predetermined, and blinding of investigators to group allocation was not performed.

The TCR beta CDR3 regions were amplified from the RNA transcripts. A first-round RT-PCR of the TCR CDR3 used the HTBI primer set with the Qiagen OneStep RT-PCR kit. Libraries were constructed in a second round of multiplex PCR, after which size selection and purification were performed. The libraries were sequenced on an Illumina HiSeq2000 using paired-end 100 bp reads. The paper's data handling went like this. Raw data were processed with SOAPnuke, discarding reads with adapters, uncalled bases, mean Phred below 15, or no exact constant-primer or identifier match. High-quality paired reads were merged using COPE v1.2.5, and each unique nucleotide sequence was defined as a clonotype. MiTCR v1.1 was used to align the clonotypes against IMGT TRBV, TRBD and TRBJ reference segments. Only V-J combinations with frequency above 0.0001, covering roughly 99% of repertoires, were analysed. A TCS score was defined as the ratio between F50 (clonal expansion) and ExV (chaos), using BLOSUM62-based TCRdist between CDR3 peptides within each V-J. Welch's t-statistics and random forest reduced 500 to 650 V-J features to fewer than 15, which were used in a naive Bayes classifier (R e1071). The public reads were reprocessed in TCRdb via fastp at Q25 and MiXCR, keeping in-frame beta chains. Rows with a matching CDR3 protein are joined into one entry that keeps the most common DNA and genes. For this entry, the V and J calls and clone size follow TCRdb and not the study's own pipeline. The sample contains some 210,000 distinct CDR3 sequences, 15% to 20% of them found a single time. The top ten clones comprise approximately 46% of the sample.

The germline V gene gives CDR1 as SGHAT and CDR2 as FQNNGV. The CDR3 runs 15 amino acids, cysteine and phenylalanine included. The CDR3 DNA has 45 bases and is translated from base 1. Between the V and J ends, shortened by 1 base and 4 bases respectively, the junction contains 13 bases. A patient counted as having stable Graves' hyperthyroidism if no progression to ophthalmopathy occurred over 18 months of follow-up. Hyperthyroidism patients were aged 18 to 65 years and newly diagnosed, with disease duration of less than 2 months. The study excluded patients with uncontrolled infections, other autoimmune diseases, pregnancy or lactation. Diagnoses relied on clinical symptoms, serum thyroxine and TRAb, thyroid ultrasound and orbital computed tomography. Ficoll-Paque density gradient centrifugation was used to isolate PBMCs from approximately 10 ml of fresh peripheral blood. Trizol reagent was used to extract total RNA, and RNA quality was then checked on an Agilent 2100 Bioanalyzer.

Sequencing was carried out using blood. The sequence links TRBV11-2 to TRBJ2-5; the D region possibly corresponds to TRBD1 (7 bases align). The receptor comes from a man between 45 and 60 years old with Graves' hyperthyroidism. The DNA sequence is given as TGTGCCAGCAGCTTAGCGGGGGCAGGGGGAGAGACCCAGTACTTC. Translated, this gives CASSLAGAGGETQYF.